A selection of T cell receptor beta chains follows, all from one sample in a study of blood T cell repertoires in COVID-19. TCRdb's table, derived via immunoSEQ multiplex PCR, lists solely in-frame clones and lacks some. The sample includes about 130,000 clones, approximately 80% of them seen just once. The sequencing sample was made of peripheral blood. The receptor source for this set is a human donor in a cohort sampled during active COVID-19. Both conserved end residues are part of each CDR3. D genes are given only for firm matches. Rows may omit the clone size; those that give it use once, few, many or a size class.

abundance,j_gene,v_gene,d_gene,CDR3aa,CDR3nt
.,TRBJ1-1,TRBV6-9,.,CASSFTPLRTEAFF,TGTGCCAGCAGTTTTACTCCCCTCCGGACTGAAGCTTTCTTT
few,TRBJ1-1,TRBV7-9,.,CASSFLNTEAFF,TGTGCCAGCAGCTTTTTAAACACTGAAGCTTTCTTT
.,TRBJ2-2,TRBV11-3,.,CASSLISYTGELFF,TGTGCCAGCAGCTTAATTAGTTACACCGGGGAGCTGTTTTTT
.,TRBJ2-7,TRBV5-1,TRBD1,CASSLTGGDYEQYF,TGCGCCAGCAGCCTCACAGGGGGCGACTACGAGCAGTACTTC
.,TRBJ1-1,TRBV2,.,CASSVNTEAFF,TGTGCCAGCAGCGTCAACACTGAAGCTTTCTTT
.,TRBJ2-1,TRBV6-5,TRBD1,CASSYSGQGIGEQFF,TGTGCCAGCAGTTACTCGGGACAGGGAATAGGCGAGCAGTTCTTC
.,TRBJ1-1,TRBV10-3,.,CAISETKQGKKTEAFF,TGTGCCATCAGTGAGACAAAACAGGGAAAGAAAACTGAAGCTTTCTTT
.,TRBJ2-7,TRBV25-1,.,CARTPGRDLATYEQYF,TGTGCCAGGACCCCGGGTCGGGACCTAGCGACCTACGAGCAGTACTTC
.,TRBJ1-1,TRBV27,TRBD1,CASSSEYRQGGTEAFF,TGTGCCAGCAGTTCGGAGTATAGACAGGGAGGTACTGAAGCTTTCTTT
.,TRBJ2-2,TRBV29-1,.,CSASASARGTGELFF,TGCAGCGCCTCAGCTAGCGCCCGGGGAACCGGGGAGCTGTTTTTT
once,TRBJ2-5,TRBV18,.,CASSPLSGLRETQYF,TGTGCCAGCTCACCACTGTCAGGCCTTCGCGAGACCCAGTACTTC
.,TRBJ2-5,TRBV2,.,CASRGGLKETQYF,TGTGCCAGCAGGGGGGGGCTGAAAGAGACCCAGTACTTC
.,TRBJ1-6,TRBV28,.,CASSGGNYASPLHF,TGTGCCAGCAGTGGAGGGAATTATGCTTCACCCCTCCACTTT
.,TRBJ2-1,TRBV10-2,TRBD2,CASSEPGLAGLNEQFF,TGCGCCAGCAGTGAACCGGGGCTAGCGGGTTTAAATGAGCAGTTCTTC
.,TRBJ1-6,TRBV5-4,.,CATTAADTYNSPLHF,TGTGCCACCACCGCCGCCGACACGTATAATTCACCCCTCCACTTT
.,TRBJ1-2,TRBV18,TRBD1,CASSGTAGGYTF,TGTGCCAGCTCAGGGACAGCCGGTGGCTACACCTTC
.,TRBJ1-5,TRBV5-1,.,CASSLEGQNQPQHF,TGCGCCAGCAGCTTGGAGGGACAAAATCAGCCCCAGCATTTT
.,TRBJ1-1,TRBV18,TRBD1,CASSPPGQGARAFF,TGTGCCAGCTCACCACCGGGGCAGGGGGCTAGAGCTTTCTTT
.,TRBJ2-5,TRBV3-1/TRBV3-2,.,CASSSFGGAQETQYF,TGTGCCAGCAGCTCATTCGGGGGAGCCCAAGAGACCCAGTACTTC
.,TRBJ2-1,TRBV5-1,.,CASSTDWGYSSYNEQFF,TGCGCCAGCAGCACGGACTGGGGATACAGCTCCTACAATGAGCAGTTCTTC
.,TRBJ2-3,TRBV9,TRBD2,CAYTQLFSSGGCTDTQYF,TGTGCCTACACCCAACTATTTTCTAGCGGGGGTTGCACAGATACGCAGTATTTT
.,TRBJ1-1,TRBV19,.,CASSTTVDTEAFF,TGTGCCAGTAGCACCACGGTTGACACTGAAGCTTTCTTT
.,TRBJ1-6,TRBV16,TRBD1,CASSQWGQGTPLHF,TGTGCCAGCAGCCAATGGGGACAGGGGACACCCCTCCACTTT
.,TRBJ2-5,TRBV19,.,CASSVLVQETQYF,TGTGCCAGTAGTGTGCTAGTTCAAGAGACCCAGTACTTC
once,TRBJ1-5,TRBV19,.,CASNQQGGNQPQHF,TGTGCCAGTAACCAACAGGGAGGCAATCAGCCCCAGCATTTT
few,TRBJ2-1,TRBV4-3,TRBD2,CASSQVRAGVREQFF,TGCGCCAGCAGCCAAGTAAGAGCGGGAGTTCGAGAGCAGTTCTTC
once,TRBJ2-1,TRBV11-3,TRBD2,CASSLGLAGVRNEQFF,TGTGCCAGCAGCTTAGGGCTAGCGGGAGTACGGAATGAGCAGTTCTTC
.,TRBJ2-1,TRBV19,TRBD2,CASRSAGGGYNEQFF,TGTGCCAGTAGGTCAGCGGGAGGTGGGTATAATGAGCAGTTCTTC
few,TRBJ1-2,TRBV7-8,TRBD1,CASSPTGVDVYGYTF,TGTGCCAGCAGCCCAACAGGGGTGGACGTCTATGGCTACACCTTC